This T cell receptor (beta chain) appears in the sequencing data of a study of OX40 agonist ivuxolimab in advanced cancers. Trimming removed 7 bases from V and 5 bases from J, with 21 bases in between. The V gene's germline CDR1 is MDHEN and CDR2 SYDVKM. The length of the CDR3 is 15 residues. Autoimmune disease history or systemic immunosuppression was exclusionary. The study sampled blood at baseline, cycle 4 day 1, and cycle 7 day 1. Study-wide points: On average, CD8+ T cells showed a greater number of expanded clones than CD4+. Researchers did not determine the expanded peripheral T cells' antigen specificity.

The assay was immunoSEQ multiplex PCR, and TCRdb's table has in-frame clones only and misses some. This repertoire shows over 50,000 clones, about 89% found once; its top ten account for about 1.4%. Comments on this clone: The target antigen is unknown.

The receptor comes from an adult with an advanced solid tumor such as melanoma, head and neck, liver or kidney cancer. The rearrangement uses TRBV28 and TRBJ2-7; maybe TRBD2 (6 bases). The source material was CD4+ or CD8+ T cells sorted from blood, sampled in a trial of the OX40 agonist ivuxolimab. DNA of the CDR3: TGTGCCAGCACCCGGGTCGTGGGGACTCGGAACGAGCAGTACTTC. This gives the protein CASTRVVGTRNEQYF.